Listed here are 7 T cell receptor beta chains from one sample, sequenced in a study of blood T cell repertoires in COVID-19. TCRdb's table, derived via immunoSEQ multiplex PCR, lists solely in-frame clones and lacks some. Here the sample spans approximately 99,000 clones, just over 85% being singletons. The sequencing sample was made of peripheral blood. Receptor source: a human donor in a cohort sampled during active COVID-19.

In its sample, this clone was seen once. This chain uses TRBV27 with TRBJ1-5; 8 bases line up with TRBD1. CDR3 length equals 14 residues. The trim removed 3 bases at V and 6 bases at J, leaving 4 bases unmatched. Germline V gene data show CDR1 as MNHEY and CDR2 as SMNVEV (reference sequence). The CDR3 here is CASSFQGAGQPQHF. The CDR3 DNA sequence: TGTGCCAGCAGTTTTCAGGGGGCGGGTCAGCCCCAGCATTTT.

This clone showed up just a few times. The J gene is TRBJ2-5, the V gene TRBV19; TRBD2 aligns across 7 bases. This CDR3 has 13 amino acids. The J segment lost 3 bases and the V segment lost 5 bases, leaving 3 bases of the junction unmatched. CDR1 and CDR2 (germline): LNHDA, SQIVND (reference sequence). The CDR3 here is CASSGEGEETQYF. DNA of the CDR3: TGTGCCAGTAGTGGGGAGGGAGAAGAGACCCAGTACTTC.

V gene TRBV7-8 combines with J gene TRBJ1-1; tentatively, D is TRBD1 (6 bases). The V gene's germline CDR1 is SGHVS and CDR2 FQNEAQ. The ends were cut back, 5 bases at V and 8 bases at J, with 12 bases in the middle. The CDR3 is 12 amino acids. CDR3 region: CASSPYRAEAFF. The CDR3 DNA reads as TGTGCCAGCAGCCCGTACAGGGCCGAAGCTTTCTTT.

V is TRBV2 and J is TRBJ1-5; 8 bases are shared with TRBD1. The CDR3 loop spans 15 amino acids. Germline CDR1 and CDR2: SNHLY and FYNNEI. The V segment lost 2 bases and the J segment 6 bases; nucleotides outside the gene matches: 6. The CDR3, as DNA: TGTGCCAGCAGTGAACCAGGGGGCGGTTTTCAGCCCCAGCATTTT. It encodes CASSEPGGGFQPQHF.

The genes are TRBV5-5 and TRBJ1-1; 9 bases map to TRBD1. Losses at the gene ends were 4 bases for V and 4 bases for J; bases not matched to a gene: 8. The germline gives CDR1 SGHKS, CDR2 YYEKEE (reference sequence). This CDR3 is 15 amino acids long. The CDR3 DNA sequence: TGTGCCAGCAGCACCCTACAGGGGGCGAGCACTGAAGCTTTCTTT. Encoded protein: CASSTLQGASTEAFF.

V usage is TRBV2 and J usage is TRBJ1-2; D gene uncertain. Germline lookup yields CDR1 SNHLY and CDR2 FYNNEI. The CDR3 has 14 residues. Deletions cut 8 bases from V and 2 bases from J, with 15 bases between. The CDR3, as DNA: TGTGCCAGCTCCCAGGAAATAGCGAACTATGGCTACACCTTC. Protein: CASSQEIANYGYTF.

V usage is TRBV5-1 and J usage is TRBJ1-4; D gene ambiguous. CDR1 SGHRS and CDR2 YFSETQ come from the germline V gene. There are 11 residues in the CDR3. Trimming shortened V by 7 bases and J by 4 bases, and 5 bases separated the two germline ends. The CDR3 DNA is TGCGCCAGCGGAGATAATGAAAAACTGTTTTTT. Residues: CASGDNEKLFF.